These T cell receptor beta chains were read from a single sample in a study of neoadjuvant anti-PD-1 for oral cavity cancer. Data came from immunoSEQ multiplex PCR; TCRdb stores just in-frame clones and leaves some out. The sample holds over 9,000 clones, about 66% seen once. Sample: PBMCs, taken after nivolumab (anti-PD-1) treatment. The receptors derive from a person between 40 and 85 years old with oral cavity squamous cell carcinoma. The CDR3 runs from the conserved cysteine through the conserved F or W. A D gene is named only where the DNA matches it firmly. Not every row has a clone size; where given, it reads once, few, many or a size class.

CDR3: CASRGGLAGGAGNEQFF; DNA: TGTGCCAGCAGGGGGGGACTAGCGGGAGGGGCCGGCAATGAGCAGTTCTTC; J: TRBJ2-1; D: TRBD2; size: .; V: TRBV2
CDR3: CASSLDRRVTEAFF; DNA: TGTGCCAGCAGTTTAGATAGGAGGGTGACTGAAGCTTTCTTT; J: TRBJ1-1; D: .; size: .; V: TRBV27
CDR3: CASSSIGSRYF; DNA: TGCGCCAGCAGCTCGATTGGGTCAAGGTATTTT; J: TRBJ2-3; D: .; size: .; V: TRBV5-1
CDR3: CSAGQGRTNEKLFF; DNA: TGCAGCGCGGGACAGGGAAGAACTAATGAAAAACTGTTTTTT; J: TRBJ1-4; D: TRBD1; size: .; V: TRBV29-1
CDR3: CASSVGRDEQFF; DNA: TGTGCCAGCAGTGTCGGGCGGGACGAGCAGTTCTTC; J: TRBJ2-1; D: .; size: .; V: TRBV2
CDR3: CASSYSSGGGRETQYF; DNA: TGTGCCAGCAGTTACTCTAGCGGGGGGGGTAGAGAGACCCAGTACTTC; J: TRBJ2-5; D: TRBD2; size: .; V: TRBV2
CDR3: CASSANVIIGNTIYF; DNA: TGTGCCAGCAGCGCCAATGTTATCATCGGAAACACCATATATTTT; J: TRBJ1-3; D: .; size: few; V: TRBV9
CDR3: CASSLGPSSLASTDTQYF; DNA: TGTGCCAGCAGCTTAGGACCCTCGAGCCTAGCGAGCACAGATACGCAGTATTTT; J: TRBJ2-3; D: .; size: .; V: TRBV11-3
CDR3: CASSGGLATGELFF; DNA: TGTGCCAGTAGTGGGGGACTAGCCACCGGGGAGCTGTTTTTT; J: TRBJ2-2; D: TRBD2; size: .; V: TRBV19
CDR3: CASSSGRRGEKLFF; DNA: TGTGCCAGTAGTTCCGGGAGGAGGGGTGAAAAACTGTTTTTT; J: TRBJ1-4; D: .; size: few; V: TRBV19
CDR3: CASTEDRGSYNEQFF; DNA: TGTGCCAGCACCGAGGACAGGGGCTCCTACAATGAGCAGTTCTTC; J: TRBJ2-1; D: TRBD1; size: once; V: TRBV11-1
CDR3: CASSVELAGGSYNEQFF; DNA: TGTGCCAGCAGCGTCGAATTAGCGGGGGGCTCCTACAATGAGCAGTTCTTC; J: TRBJ2-1; D: TRBD2; size: .; V: TRBV9
CDR3: CASSQIGGYTF; DNA: TGTGCCAGCAGCCAAATAGGTGGCTACACCTTC; J: TRBJ1-2; D: .; size: .; V: TRBV4-2
CDR3: CASSLGRGGSYEQYF; DNA: TGTGCCAGCAGCTTAGGTCGCGGGGGATCCTACGAGCAGTACTTC; J: TRBJ2-7; D: TRBD2; size: .; V: TRBV7-8
CDR3: CASSLTASNQPQHF; DNA: TGTGCCAGCAGTTTGACGGCCAGCAATCAGCCCCAGCATTTT; J: TRBJ1-5; D: .; size: few; V: TRBV28
CDR3: CASSQGDSNQPQHF; DNA: TGTGCCAGCAGCCAAGGAGACAGCAATCAGCCCCAGCATTTT; J: TRBJ1-5; D: .; size: few; V: TRBV4-2
CDR3: CASSLLWGQGTGELFF; DNA: TGCGCCAGCAGCCTCCTTTGGGGACAGGGAACCGGGGAGCTGTTTTTT; J: TRBJ2-2; D: TRBD1; size: .; V: TRBV4-1
CDR3: CASSSTGTGSWETQYF; DNA: TGTGCCAGCAGCTCCACAGGTACCGGGTCATGGGAGACCCAGTACTTC; J: TRBJ2-5; D: .; size: once; V: TRBV7-2
CDR3: CASSLNGGRRGMNTEAFF; DNA: TGTGCCAGCAGCTTAAACGGGGGGCGTAGGGGCATGAACACTGAAGCTTTCTTT; J: TRBJ1-1; D: .; size: once; V: TRBV11-2
CDR3: CASSPRGVAYGYTF; DNA: TGTGCCAGCAGCCCGCGGGGTGTCGCGTATGGCTACACCTTC; J: TRBJ1-2; D: .; size: .; V: TRBV4-2
CDR3: CASSEALLRQAVNQPQHF; DNA: TGTGCCAGCAGTGAAGCGCTCCTCAGACAGGCGGTTAATCAGCCCCAGCATTTT; J: TRBJ1-5; D: .; size: .; V: TRBV6-1
CDR3: CASSISQGPQFF; DNA: TGTGCCAGTAGTATATCTCAGGGTCCTCAGTTCTTC; J: TRBJ2-1; D: .; size: .; V: TRBV19